This is a list of T cell receptor beta chains from one sample in a study of breast tumors, draining lymph nodes, adjacent tissues. TCRdb independently ran MiXCR on the multiplex PCR reads; one entry per CDR3 protein. The repertoire has some 140,000 distinct CDR3 sequences, 21% of them found once; the top ten carry roughly 2.4%. Sample: axillary lymph node tissue. These receptors came from a female donor with breast cancer. Some clones in this sample may be carry-over from other donors' samples. Each CDR3 is given with its conserved first and last residue. A D gene is named only where the DNA matches it firmly. Clone size is given for some rows only: seen once, a few or many times, or a class if the clone is expanded.

TRBV11-2	TRBD2	TRBJ2-7	many	CASSLDRGGSFTYEQYF	TGTGCCAGCAGCTTAGATCGCGGCGGGAGTTTCACGTACGAGCAGTACTTC
TRBV28	TRBD1	TRBJ2-1	few	CASSQTGGLLYEQFF	TGTGCCAGCAGCCAAACAGGGGGCCTTTTGTATGAGCAGTTCTTC
TRBV28	TRBD1	TRBJ2-3	many	CASSLSTGKDTQYF	TGTGCCAGCAGTTTATCGACAGGGAAAGATACGCAGTATTTT
TRBV11-2	-	TRBJ2-2	few	CASSYRGTGSTGELFF	TGTGCCAGCAGCTATAGGGGGACGGGTAGCACCGGGGAGCTGTTTTTT
TRBV20-1	-	TRBJ2-7	many	CSLNPRGGSYEQYF	TGCAGCCTAAACCCCAGGGGTGGGTCCTACGAGCAGTACTTC
TRBV2	TRBD2	TRBJ2-5	many	CASRILSGSRETQYF	TGTGCCAGCAGGATCCTTAGCGGGAGTAGGGAGACCCAGTACTTC
TRBV6-1	-	TRBJ1-1	-	CASSRVGAATNTEAFF	TGTGCCAGCAGTAGGGTTGGCGCCGCCACGAACACTGAAGCTTTCTTT
TRBV12-3/TRBV12-4	-	TRBJ2-7	many	CASSFDPQGYEQYF	TGTGCCAGCAGTTTTGACCCCCAGGGTTACGAGCAGTACTTC
TRBV6-1	-	TRBJ2-1	many	CAGRESSYNEQFF	TGTGCCGGACGGGAGAGCTCCTACAATGAGCAGTTCTTC
TRBV19	-	TRBJ2-7	many	CASSIQYGTYEQYF	TGTGCCAGTAGTATCCAATACGGAACCTACGAGCAGTACTTC
TRBV7-3	-	TRBJ2-7	many	CASSLGRAYEQYF	TGTGCCAGCAGCTTAGGCAGGGCCTACGAGCAGTACTTC
TRBV7-9	TRBD2	TRBJ2-1	many	CASSDPTSGRIEQFF	TGTGCCAGCAGCGACCCGACTAGCGGGAGGATTGAGCAGTTCTTC
TRBV10-3	-	TRBJ1-5	many	CAISDSNQPQHF	TGTGCCATCAGTGACAGCAATCAGCCCCAGCATTTT